The rows below give T cell receptor beta chains drawn from one sample of a study of CD8+ T cells in alopecia areata. Assay used: immunoSEQ multiplex PCR; TCRdb lists only in-frame clones, some missing. The sample has 35,000 to 45,000 clones, around nine tenths seen once. Sequenced material: CD8+ T cells sorted from blood, taken at week 24, from a patient treated with tofacitinib. The receptors were gathered from a human donor with alopecia areata. Each CDR3 is given with its conserved first and last residue. D genes are given only for firm matches. Where a row states a size, it is once, few, many or the class of an expanded clone; other rows omit it.

V,J,size,D,CDR3,DNA
TRBV7-2,TRBJ2-7,NA,NA,CASSNFGGTYEQYF,TGTGCCAGCAGCAATTTTGGGGGGACCTACGAGCAGTACTTC
TRBV5-5,TRBJ2-3,NA,TRBD1,CASSLDGQGITDTQYF,TGTGCCAGCAGCTTGGACGGACAGGGAATCACAGATACGCAGTATTTT
TRBV4-1,TRBJ2-7,NA,TRBD2,CASGAGGGEQYF,TGCGCCAGCGGCGCGGGGGGAGGCGAGCAGTACTTC
TRBV6-5,TRBJ2-5,NA,NA,CASSYGLAPQETQYF,TGTGCCAGCAGTTACGGATTAGCTCCCCAAGAGACCCAGTACTTC
TRBV5-6,TRBJ2-3,NA,NA,CASSWSGTDTQYF,TGTGCCAGCAGCTGGTCAGGCACAGATACGCAGTATTTT
TRBV6-1,TRBJ2-7,NA,NA,CASSEAWGARVEQYF,TGTGCCAGCAGTGAGGCGTGGGGGGCGCGTGTCGAGCAGTACTTC
TRBV9,TRBJ2-5,NA,NA,CASSVGGTRETQYF,TGTGCCAGCAGCGTCGGTGGGACAAGGGAGACCCAGTACTTC
TRBV6-6,TRBJ1-1,NA,NA,CASNRPRWTEAFF,TGTGCCAGCAACCGTCCGAGGTGGACTGAAGCTTTCTTT
TRBV7-2,TRBJ2-7,NA,NA,CASSSQLLDYEQYF,TGTGCCAGCAGCTCCCAACTACTAGACTACGAGCAGTACTTC
TRBV6-6,TRBJ2-5,once,NA,CASSGTKTGQETQYF,TGTGCCAGCAGTGGGACCAAGACAGGCCAAGAGACCCAGTACTTC
TRBV15,TRBJ2-7,NA,TRBD1,CATSRDKGAFYEQYF,TGTGCCACCAGCAGAGATAAGGGGGCGTTCTACGAGCAGTACTTC
TRBV7-6,TRBJ2-1,NA,TRBD2,CASSLRAGTMNEQFF,TGTGCCAGCAGCTTAAGAGCGGGGACTATGAATGAGCAGTTCTTC
TRBV6-1,TRBJ2-1,NA,NA,CASSEAGSSYNEQFF,TGTGCCAGCAGTGAAGCAGGGAGTTCCTACAATGAGCAGTTCTTC
TRBV5-1,TRBJ2-7,NA,TRBD1,CASSFTGQGSYEQYF,TGCGCCAGCAGCTTCACAGGACAGGGGTCCTACGAGCAGTACTTC
TRBV2,TRBJ1-1,NA,TRBD1,CASSDLAGQGVVAFF,TGTGCCAGCAGTGATTTAGCGGGACAGGGGGTCGTGGCTTTCTTT
TRBV7-9,TRBJ2-5,NA,NA,CASSLSRAGAQETQYF,TGTGCCAGCAGCTTGAGTCGGGCGGGCGCTCAAGAGACCCAGTACTTC
TRBV15,TRBJ2-7,NA,TRBD1,CATSRGDREVYEQYF,TGTGCCACCAGCAGAGGGGACAGGGAAGTCTACGAGCAGTACTTC
TRBV7-8,TRBJ2-5,once,TRBD2,CASSRKSGLAQETQYF,TGTGCCAGCAGCCGAAAATCGGGACTAGCCCAAGAGACCCAGTACTTC
TRBV29-1,TRBJ2-1,once,NA,CSVDSYNEQFF,TGCAGCGTCGACAGCTACAATGAGCAGTTCTTC
TRBV27,TRBJ2-7,few,TRBD1,CASSLTGVHEQYF,TGTGCCAGCAGTTTGACAGGGGTCCACGAGCAGTACTTC
TRBV9,TRBJ2-7,NA,NA,CASSVESGISYEQYF,TGTGCCAGCAGCGTAGAGTCCGGGATCTCCTACGAGCAGTACTTC
TRBV4-1,TRBJ2-1,NA,NA,CASSQGGEDEQFF,TGCGCCAGCAGCCAAGGAGGGGAGGATGAGCAGTTCTTC
TRBV5-6,TRBJ2-1,few,TRBD2,CASSLAAGGTHNEQFF,TGTGCCAGCAGCTTGGCCGCGGGGGGTACACACAATGAGCAGTTCTTC
TRBV7-8,TRBJ2-3,NA,NA,CASSLLADLTDTQYF,TGTGCCAGCAGCTTACTCGCAGATCTCACAGATACGCAGTATTTT